At least ten counts were recorded for the clone carrying this T cell receptor (beta chain). The antigen is not known. Together with thyroid ultrasound, orbital computed tomography, serum thyroxine and TRAb, clinical symptoms were used for diagnoses. This specimen comes from a study of T cells in Graves' hyperthyroidism and ophthalmopathy. The V segment lost 1 base and the J segment 5 bases; nucleotides outside the gene matches: 8. This CDR3 contains 15 residues. In germline, CDR1 is SGHNT, CDR2 YENEEA. It was RNA transcripts that yielded the amplified TCR beta CDR3 regions. Initially, a first-round RT-PCR of the TCR CDR3 employed the HTBI primer set. TCRdb re-called the multiplex PCR reads through MiXCR, storing one row per CDR3 protein. The data show approximately 430,000 distinct CDR3 sequences, about 15% seen once. Study findings and constraints: Prediction of ophthalmopathy progression came a median around 6.5 months pre-onset. Blood samples included most of the expanded thyroid clonotypes exceeding 0.001.

J is TRBJ2-7 and V is TRBV11-3; 7 nucleotides match TRBD1. This TCR was recovered from a man younger than 35 with Graves' ophthalmopathy. The sequencing sample was made of blood. CDR3 DNA: TGTGCCAGCAGCTTAGTTCCGGGGACAGCCGACGAGCAGTACTTC. The encoded protein is CASSLVPGTADEQYF.